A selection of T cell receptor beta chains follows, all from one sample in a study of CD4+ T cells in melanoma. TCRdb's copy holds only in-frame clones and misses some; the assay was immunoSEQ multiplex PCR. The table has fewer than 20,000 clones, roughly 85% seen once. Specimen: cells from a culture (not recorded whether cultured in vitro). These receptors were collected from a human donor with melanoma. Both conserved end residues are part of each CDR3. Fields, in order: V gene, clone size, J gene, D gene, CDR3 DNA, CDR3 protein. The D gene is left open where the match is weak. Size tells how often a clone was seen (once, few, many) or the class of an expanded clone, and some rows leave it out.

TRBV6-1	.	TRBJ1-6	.	TGTGCCACCGGGGGCCTGACGAATTCACCCCTCCACTTT	CATGGLTNSPLHF
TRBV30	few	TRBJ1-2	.	TGTGCCGGGACCGGGCTCCTGGGCGCGGGTGGCTACACCTTC	CAGTGLLGAGGYTF
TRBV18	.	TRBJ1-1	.	TGTGCCAGCTCACCTGCTGCGGGAGAAGCTTTCTTT	CASSPAAGEAFF
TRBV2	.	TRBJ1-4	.	TGTGCCAGCAGTGAATATCCCACCGGAAAACTGTTTTTT	CASSEYPTGKLFF
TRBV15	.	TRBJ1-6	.	TGTGCCACCAGCAGAACAGGGTCGGCTAATTCACCCCTCCACTTT	CATSRTGSANSPLHF
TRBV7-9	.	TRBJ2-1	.	TGTGCCAGCAGCTTACAGGGGGGGTTACGGGTTAGTGAGCAGTTCTTC	CASSLQGGLRVSEQFF
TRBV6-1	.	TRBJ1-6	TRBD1	TGTGCCAGCAGTGAAACAGGGGATCAACCCCTCCACTTT	CASSETGDQPLHF
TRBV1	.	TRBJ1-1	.	TGCACCAGCAGCACTCAGACAGGTACGATGGGGAACACTGAAGCTTTCTTT	CTSSTQTGTMGNTEAFF
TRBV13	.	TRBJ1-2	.	TGTGCCAGCAGCAAAAGGACAGATTTAAACTATGGCTACACCTTC	CASSKRTDLNYGYTF
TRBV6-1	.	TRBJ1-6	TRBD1	TGTGCCAGCAGGGACAGGGTAACGGCAAATTCACCCCTCCACTTT	CASRDRVTANSPLHF
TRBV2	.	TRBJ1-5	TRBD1	TGTGCCAGCAGTGAAGATTCAGGGGGCGCGAAGCCCCAGCATTTT	CASSEDSGGAKPQHF
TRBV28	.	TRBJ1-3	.	TGTGCCAGCACCCTCAGCCACTCTGGAAACACCATATATTTT	CASTLSHSGNTIYF
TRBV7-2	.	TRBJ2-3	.	TGTGCCAGCAGCTCCTACACAGATACGCAGTATTTT	CASSSYTDTQYF
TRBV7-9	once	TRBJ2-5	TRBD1	TGTGCCAGCAGCTTAGCTCGGCCGACAGGGTCAGTTGAGACCCAGTACTTC	CASSLARPTGSVETQYF
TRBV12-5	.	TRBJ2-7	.	TGTGCTAGTGGTTTTCGGGTTTACGAGCAGTACTTC	CASGFRVYEQYF
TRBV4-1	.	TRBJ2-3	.	TGCGCCAGCAGCCAAGATTGGGGTTTCAATGCAGATACGCAGTATTTT	CASSQDWGFNADTQYF
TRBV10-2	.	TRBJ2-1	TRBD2	TGCGCCAGCAGTTCGATCTCGACTAGCGGGGGTGGTGAGCAGTTCTTC	CASSSISTSGGGEQFF
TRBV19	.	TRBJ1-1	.	TGTGCCAGTAGAAGAAGGGTGGTTATGAACACTGAAGCTTTCTTT	CASRRRVVMNTEAFF
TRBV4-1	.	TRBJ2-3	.	TGCGCCAGCAGCCCTTCAAAAGGGCGGGGCACAGATACGCAGTATTTT	CASSPSKGRGTDTQYF
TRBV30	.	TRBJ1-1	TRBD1	TGTGCCTGCTCCAGGGGGTTTACTGAAGCTTTCTTT	CACSRGFTEAFF